This TCR beta chain was found in a study of blood T cell repertoires in COVID-19. Study as a whole: Samples taken during acute and convalescent COVID-19 were collected in the United States, Italy and Spain. Sources were T cells, B-cell-depleted T cells, or PBMCs; the material itself was cDNA or gDNA.

In the source study's methods: Reference gene primers were amplified, and this amplification served to estimate nucleated cell counts. Sequencing used immunoSEQ multiplex PCR; TCRdb keeps in-frame clones, though not all of them. That table supplies the V and J calls and clone size; D and trimming were determined from the DNA. The sample includes some 130,000 clones, 70% to 90% seen only once; the top ten take more than 2%. The V end lost 1 base, the J end lost 5 bases, and 9 bases lay between the germline ends. Germline loops: CDR1 SEHNR, CDR2 FQNEAQ (reference sequence). This CDR3 spans 14 amino acids.

The source material was peripheral blood. V is TRBV7-9 and J is TRBJ2-1; no firm D call. This sequence was found in a man in his 70s with active COVID-19. The CDR3 loop reads CASSLEHRNNEQFF. The CDR3 nucleotides read TGTGCCAGCAGCTTAGAACATCGTAACAATGAGCAGTTCTTC.